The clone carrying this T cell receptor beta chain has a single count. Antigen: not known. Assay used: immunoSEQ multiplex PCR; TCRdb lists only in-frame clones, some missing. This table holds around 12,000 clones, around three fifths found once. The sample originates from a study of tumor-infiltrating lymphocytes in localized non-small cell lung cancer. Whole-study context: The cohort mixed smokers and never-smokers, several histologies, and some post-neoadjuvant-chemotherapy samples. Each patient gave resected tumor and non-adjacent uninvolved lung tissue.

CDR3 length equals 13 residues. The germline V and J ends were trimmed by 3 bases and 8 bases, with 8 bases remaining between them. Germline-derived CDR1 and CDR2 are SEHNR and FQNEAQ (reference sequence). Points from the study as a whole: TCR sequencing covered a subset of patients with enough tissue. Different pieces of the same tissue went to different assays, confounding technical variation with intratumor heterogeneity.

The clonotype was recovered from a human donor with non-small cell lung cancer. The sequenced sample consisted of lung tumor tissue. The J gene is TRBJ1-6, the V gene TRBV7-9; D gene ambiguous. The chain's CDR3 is CASSFGGDSPLHF. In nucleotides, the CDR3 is TGTGCCAGCAGCTTCGGAGGAGATTCACCCCTCCACTTT. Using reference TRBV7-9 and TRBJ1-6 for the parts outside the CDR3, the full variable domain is DTGVSQNPRHKITKRGQNVTFRCDPISEHNRLYWYRQTLGQGPEFLTYFQNEAQLEKSRLLSDRFSAERPKGSFSTLEIQRTEQGDSAMYLCASSFGGDSPLHFGNGTRLTVT.